The clone carrying this TCR beta chain was picked up one time. Its antigen is as yet unknown. The entry originates in a study of T cells after posttransplantation cyclophosphamide. Generated by immunoSEQ multiplex PCR, the TCRdb table keeps only in-frame clones and is missing some. The data contain over 20,000 clones, around 86% of them singletons. Methotrexate plus calcineurin inhibitor accompanied controls' myeloablative marrow transplants; sampling was 1 year later. Germline V gene sequence: CDR1 SGDLS, CDR2 YYNGEE. This CDR3 contains 13 residues. V lost 2 bases to trimming and J lost 8 bases, with 13 bases between them. Study-level results: TRB overlap between skin or GI tissue T cells and blood was limited. Recipient CMV seropositivity and CMV reactivation strongly tracked TRB clonality. Donor CD8+ memory clones often dominated recipient blood repertoires at later times.

This chain connects TRBV9 to TRBJ1-2; D unresolved. The sequencing here drew on PBMCs, taken roughly a year after allogeneic stem cell transplant with calcineurin inhibitor and methotrexate. This clonotype was sampled from a female patient aged 30 to 45 who received an allogeneic stem cell transplant from an unrelated donor, was CMV-positive, and had acute and chronic GVHD. Some T cells may be supplied by the graft donor. The CDR3 nucleotides read TGTGCCAGCAGCGTGGTATTTTCAGGAGGCTACACCTTC. This sequence encodes CASSVVFSGGYTF.